This T cell receptor (beta chain) was captured in a study of cytomegalovirus exposure and HLA in healthy donors. In the case of this clone: Its antigen is not known.

V was pared by 6 bases and J by 11 bases, with 16 bases between. The CDR3 contains 11 residues. Germline CDR1 reads SQVTM; CDR2 reads ANQGSEA. The primer mix had 60 Vbeta and 13 Jbeta primers. Clones were sequenced by immunoSEQ multiplex PCR, and TCRdb holds only the in-frame ones, with some missing. Of under 150,000 clones detected, roughly four fifths appear once; the ten largest clones hold 4.5% to 5%. Study results and caveats: There were reportedly fewer N-insertions in an Asian-associated ancestry cluster than the approximately 670-donor mean, in a later analysis.

This sequence joins TRBV29-1 and TRBJ1-1; D uncertain. The sequence came from a woman aged 45 to 65 in good health and CMV-seronegative. Sequenced sample: PBMCs. The CDR3 DNA reads as TGCAGCGTATTATTTTCGGGAGGGGCTTTCTTT. This gives the protein CSVLFSGGAFF.